This record looks at one T cell receptor (beta chain) sequence and its context. The sample originates from a study of T cell changes during pregnancy in multiple sclerosis. This table comes from immunoSEQ multiplex PCR, and its TCRdb copy is limited to in-frame clones, with some not included. The table includes tens of thousands of clones, roughly 84% detected once. This TCR was recovered from a female donor with multiple sclerosis, enrolled in a pregnancy study. The source was CD8+ T cells from peripheral blood mononuclear cells, collected after pregnancy.

CDR3 bases: TGCGCCAGCATCAAAAACCGGGAGGACAATGAGCAGTTCTTC. Encoded protein: CASIKNREDNEQFF. The rearrangement links TRBV5-1 to TRBJ2-1; 7 bases map to TRBD2. The V and J ends lost 6 bases and 5 bases, in that order; junction bases with no gene match: 8. The CDR3 consists of 14 residues. Germline CDR1 is SGHRS and CDR2 is YFSETQ.